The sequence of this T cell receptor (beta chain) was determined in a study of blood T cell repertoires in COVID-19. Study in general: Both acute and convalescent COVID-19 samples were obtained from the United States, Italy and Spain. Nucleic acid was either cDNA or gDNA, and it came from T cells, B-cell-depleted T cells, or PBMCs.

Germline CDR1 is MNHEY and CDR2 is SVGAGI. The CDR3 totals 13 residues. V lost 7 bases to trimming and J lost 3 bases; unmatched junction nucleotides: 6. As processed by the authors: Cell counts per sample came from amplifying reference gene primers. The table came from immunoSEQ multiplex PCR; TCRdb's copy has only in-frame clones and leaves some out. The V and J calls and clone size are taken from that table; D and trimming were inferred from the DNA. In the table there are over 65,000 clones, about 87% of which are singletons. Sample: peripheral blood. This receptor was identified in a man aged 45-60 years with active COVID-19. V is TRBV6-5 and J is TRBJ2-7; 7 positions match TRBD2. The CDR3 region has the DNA TGTGCCAGCACGGCTAGCGGCAACTACGAGCAGTACTTC. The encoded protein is CASTASGNYEQYF.